Sequencing of this T cell receptor beta chain was carried out in a study of cytomegalovirus exposure and HLA in healthy donors. Overall study results and limits: Follow-up analysis later connected one missense variant in DCLRE1C with trimming of TCR beta V- and J-genes.

The CDR3 loop spans 15 amino acids. Germline CDR1 SGHAT, CDR2 FQNNGV. V was clipped by 7 bases and J by 0 bases; unmatched bases: 5. As concerns this clone: As yet, its antigen is unknown. This same CDR3 is encoded by further DNA sequences in the sample.

The PCR used 60 Vbeta and 13 Jbeta primers. The table came from immunoSEQ multiplex PCR; TCRdb's copy has only in-frame clones and leaves some out. The sample holds 90,000 or so clones, roughly 75% seen once. This clonotype was sampled from a man in his 60s in good health and CMV-seronegative. Material for sequencing was PBMCs. The rearrangement uses TRBV11-2 and TRBJ1-5; 8 nucleotides align to TRBD1. The chain's CDR3 is CASKSDRASNQPQHF. For the CDR3, the DNA is TGTGCCAGCAAGTCGGACAGGGCTAGCAATCAGCCCCAGCATTTT.